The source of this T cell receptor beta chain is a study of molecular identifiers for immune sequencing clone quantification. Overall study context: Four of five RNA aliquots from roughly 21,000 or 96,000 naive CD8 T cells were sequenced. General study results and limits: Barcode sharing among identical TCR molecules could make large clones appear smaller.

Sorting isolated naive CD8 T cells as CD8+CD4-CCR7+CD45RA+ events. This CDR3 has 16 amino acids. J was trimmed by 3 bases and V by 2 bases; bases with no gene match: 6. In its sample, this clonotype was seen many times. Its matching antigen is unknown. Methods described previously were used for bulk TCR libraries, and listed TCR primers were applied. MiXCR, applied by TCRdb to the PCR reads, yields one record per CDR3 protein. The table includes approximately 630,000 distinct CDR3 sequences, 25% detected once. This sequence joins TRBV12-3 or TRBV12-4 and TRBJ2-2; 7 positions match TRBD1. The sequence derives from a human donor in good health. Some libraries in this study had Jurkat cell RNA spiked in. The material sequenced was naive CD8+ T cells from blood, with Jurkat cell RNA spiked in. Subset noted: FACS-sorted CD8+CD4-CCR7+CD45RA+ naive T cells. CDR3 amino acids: CASSLPGGDDTGELFF. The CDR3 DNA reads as TGTGCCAGCAGTTTACCAGGGGGTGATGACACCGGGGAGCTGTTTTTT.